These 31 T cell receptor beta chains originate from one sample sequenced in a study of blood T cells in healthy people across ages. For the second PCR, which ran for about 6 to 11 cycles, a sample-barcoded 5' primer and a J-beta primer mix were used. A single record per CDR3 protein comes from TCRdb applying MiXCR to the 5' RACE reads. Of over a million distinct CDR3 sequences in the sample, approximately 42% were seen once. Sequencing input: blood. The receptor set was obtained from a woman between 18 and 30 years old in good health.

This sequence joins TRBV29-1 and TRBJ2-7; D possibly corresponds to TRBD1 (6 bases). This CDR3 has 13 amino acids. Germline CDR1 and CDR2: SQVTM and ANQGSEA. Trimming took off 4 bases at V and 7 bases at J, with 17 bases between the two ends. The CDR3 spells CSVGRGRDNEQYF. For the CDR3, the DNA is TGCAGCGTTGGACGGGGAAGGGACAATGAGCAGTACTTC.

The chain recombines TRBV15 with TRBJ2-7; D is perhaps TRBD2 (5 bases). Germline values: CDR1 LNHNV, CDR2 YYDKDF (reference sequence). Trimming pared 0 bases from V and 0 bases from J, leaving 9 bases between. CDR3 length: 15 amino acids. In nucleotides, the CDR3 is TGTGCCACCAGCAGAGAGACGGGGAGCTCCTACGAGCAGTACTTC. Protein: CATSRETGSSYEQYF.

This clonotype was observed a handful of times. This chain's CDR3 is CASSRDSRYNEQFF. The CDR3 DNA is TGCGCCAGCAGCCGGGACTCCCGATACAATGAGCAGTTCTTC. This chain connects TRBV4-3 to TRBJ2-1; D may be TRBD2 (6 bases). V lost 4 bases to trimming and J lost 4 bases, with 11 bases between them. Germline CDR1 LGHNA, CDR2 YSLEER. The CDR3 is 14 residues long.

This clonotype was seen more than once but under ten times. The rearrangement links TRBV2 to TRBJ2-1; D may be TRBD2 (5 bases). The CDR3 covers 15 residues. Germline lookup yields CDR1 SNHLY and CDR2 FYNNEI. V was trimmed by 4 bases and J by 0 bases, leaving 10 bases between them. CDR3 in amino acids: CASSGGPSSYNEQFF. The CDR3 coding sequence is TGTGCCAGCAGTGGAGGGCCAAGCTCCTACAATGAGCAGTTCTTC.

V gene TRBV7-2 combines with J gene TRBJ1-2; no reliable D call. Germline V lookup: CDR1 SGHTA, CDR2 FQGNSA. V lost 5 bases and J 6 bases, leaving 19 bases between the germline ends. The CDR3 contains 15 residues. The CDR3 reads CASSADSRVRHGYTF. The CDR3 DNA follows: TGTGCCAGCAGCGCGGATTCCCGGGTCCGTCATGGCTACACCTTC. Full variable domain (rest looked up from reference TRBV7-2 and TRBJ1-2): GAGVSQSPSNKVTEKGKDVELRCDPISGHTALYWYRQSLGQGLEFLIYFQGNSAPDKSGLPSDRFSAERTGGSVSTLTIQRTQQEDSAVYLCASSADSRVRHGYTFGSGTRLTVV.

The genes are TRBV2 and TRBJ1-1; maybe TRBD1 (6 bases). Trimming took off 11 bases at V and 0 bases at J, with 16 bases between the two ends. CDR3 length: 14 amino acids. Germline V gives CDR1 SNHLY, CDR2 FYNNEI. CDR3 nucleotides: TGTGCCTTAAGGGAGGGGGGGATGAACACTGAAGCTTTCTTT. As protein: CALREGGMNTEAFF.

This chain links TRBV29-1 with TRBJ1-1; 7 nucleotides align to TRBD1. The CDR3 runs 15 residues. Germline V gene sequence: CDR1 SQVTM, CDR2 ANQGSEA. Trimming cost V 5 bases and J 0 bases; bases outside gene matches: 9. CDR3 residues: CSVRPGGGMNTEAFF. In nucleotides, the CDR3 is TGCAGCGTTCGCCCAGGGGGGGGGATGAACACTGAAGCTTTCTTT.

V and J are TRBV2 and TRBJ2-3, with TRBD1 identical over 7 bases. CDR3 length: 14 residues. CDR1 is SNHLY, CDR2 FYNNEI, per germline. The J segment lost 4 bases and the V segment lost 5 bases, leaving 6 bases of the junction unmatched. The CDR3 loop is CASSTGAAADTQYF. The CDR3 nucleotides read TGTGCCAGCAGTACAGGGGCGGCGGCAGATACGCAGTATTTT.

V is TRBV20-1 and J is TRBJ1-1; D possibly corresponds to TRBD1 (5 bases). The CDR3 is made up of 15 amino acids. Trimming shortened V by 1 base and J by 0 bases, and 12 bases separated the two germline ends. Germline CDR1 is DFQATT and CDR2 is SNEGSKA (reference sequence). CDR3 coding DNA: TGCAGTGCTAGAGTGGGGGGGAGGATGAACACTGAAGCTTTCTTT. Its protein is CSARVGGRMNTEAFF.

CDR3 sequence (DNA): TGTGCCAGCAGCCCTAGCAGCACAAACGGAGCTTTCTTT. Amino acid sequence: CASSPSSTNGAFF. The chain carries TRBV3-1 and TRBJ1-1; no definite D call. CDR1 and CDR2 from the germline V gene are LGHDT and YNNKEL (reference sequence). The V and J ends lost 4 bases and 10 bases respectively, with 16 bases between them. The CDR3 is 13 residues long.

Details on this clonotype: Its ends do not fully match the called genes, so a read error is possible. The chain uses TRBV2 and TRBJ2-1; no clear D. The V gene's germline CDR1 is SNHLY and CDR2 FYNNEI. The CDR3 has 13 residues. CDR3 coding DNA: TGTGCCAGCAGTGCGGTAGCCTACAACGAGCAGTTCTTC. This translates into CASSAVAYNEQFF.

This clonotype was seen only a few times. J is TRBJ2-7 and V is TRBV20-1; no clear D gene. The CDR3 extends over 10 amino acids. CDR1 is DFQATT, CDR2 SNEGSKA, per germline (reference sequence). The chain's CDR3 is CGSHGYEQYF. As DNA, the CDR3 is TGCGGGTCTCATGGTTACGAGCAGTACTTC.

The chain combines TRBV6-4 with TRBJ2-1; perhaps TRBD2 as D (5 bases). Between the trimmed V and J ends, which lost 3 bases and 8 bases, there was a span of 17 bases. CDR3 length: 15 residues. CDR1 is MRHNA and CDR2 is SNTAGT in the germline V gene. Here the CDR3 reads CASSDVASTGYEQFF. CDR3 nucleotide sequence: TGTGCCAGCAGTGATGTGGCTAGCACGGGCTATGAGCAGTTCTTC.

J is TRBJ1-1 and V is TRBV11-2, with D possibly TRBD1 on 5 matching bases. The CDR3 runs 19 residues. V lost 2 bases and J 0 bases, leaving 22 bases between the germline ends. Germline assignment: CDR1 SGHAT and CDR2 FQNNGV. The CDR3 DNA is TGTGCCAGCAGCTTATCCCCAGCAGGGTACACCGGAATGAACACTGAAGCTTTCTTT. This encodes CASSLSPAGYTGMNTEAFF.

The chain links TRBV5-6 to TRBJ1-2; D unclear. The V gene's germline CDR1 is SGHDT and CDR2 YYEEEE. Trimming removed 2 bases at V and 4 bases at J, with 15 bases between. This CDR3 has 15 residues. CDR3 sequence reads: CASSLLQLDSYGYTF. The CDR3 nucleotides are TGTGCCAGCAGCTTACTACAGTTAGACTCCTATGGCTACACCTTC.

DNA of the CDR3: TGTGCCAGCAGCTTCGACAGGGGCAATCAGCCCCAGCATTTT. Protein product: CASSFDRGNQPQHF. The V and J genes are TRBV5-5 and TRBJ1-5; 7 nucleotides match TRBD1. Germline loops: CDR1 SGHKS, CDR2 YYEKEE (reference sequence). Losses at the gene ends were 2 bases for V and 2 bases for J; bases not matched to a gene: 1. The CDR3 spans 14 residues.

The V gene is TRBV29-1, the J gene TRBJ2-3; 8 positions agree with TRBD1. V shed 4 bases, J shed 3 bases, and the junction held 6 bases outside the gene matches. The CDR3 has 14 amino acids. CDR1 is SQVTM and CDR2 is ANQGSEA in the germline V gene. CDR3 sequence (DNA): TGCAGCGTTGTTAGGGACAGGCGAACAGATACGCAGTATTTT. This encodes CSVVRDRRTDTQYF.

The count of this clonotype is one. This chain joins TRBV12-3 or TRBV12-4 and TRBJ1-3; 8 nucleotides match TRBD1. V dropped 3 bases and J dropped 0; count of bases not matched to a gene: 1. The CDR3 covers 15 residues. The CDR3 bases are TGTGCCAGCAGTTTCGGACAGGGCTCTGGAAACACCATATATTTT. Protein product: CASSFGQGSGNTIYF.

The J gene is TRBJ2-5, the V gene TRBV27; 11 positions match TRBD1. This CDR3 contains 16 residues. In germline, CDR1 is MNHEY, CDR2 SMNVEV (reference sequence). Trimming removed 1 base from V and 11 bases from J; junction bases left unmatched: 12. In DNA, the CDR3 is TGTGCCAGCAGTTTATATCTGGGACAGGGGGTTCACGATCAGTACTTC. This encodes CASSLYLGQGVHDQYF.

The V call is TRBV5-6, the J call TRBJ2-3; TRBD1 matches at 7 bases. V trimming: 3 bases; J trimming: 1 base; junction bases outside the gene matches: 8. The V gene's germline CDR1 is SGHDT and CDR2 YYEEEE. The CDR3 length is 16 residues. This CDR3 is CASSWITGAGTDTQYF. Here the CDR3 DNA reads TGTGCCAGCAGCTGGATTACAGGGGCGGGCACAGATACGCAGTATTTT.

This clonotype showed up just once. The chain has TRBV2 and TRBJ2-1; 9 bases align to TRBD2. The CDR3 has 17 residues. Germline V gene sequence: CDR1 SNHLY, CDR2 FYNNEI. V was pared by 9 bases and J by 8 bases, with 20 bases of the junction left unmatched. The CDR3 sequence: CASPNWTAIAGAYEQFF. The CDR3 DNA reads TGTGCCAGTCCTAATTGGACTGCTATAGCGGGAGCATATGAGCAGTTCTTC.

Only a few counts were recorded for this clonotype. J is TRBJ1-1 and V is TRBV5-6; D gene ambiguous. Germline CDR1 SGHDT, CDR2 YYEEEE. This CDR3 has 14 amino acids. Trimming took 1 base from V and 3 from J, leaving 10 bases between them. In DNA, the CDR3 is TGTGCCAGCAGCTTGTACGGGCGGGACACTGAAGCTTTCTTT. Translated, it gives CASSLYGRDTEAFF.

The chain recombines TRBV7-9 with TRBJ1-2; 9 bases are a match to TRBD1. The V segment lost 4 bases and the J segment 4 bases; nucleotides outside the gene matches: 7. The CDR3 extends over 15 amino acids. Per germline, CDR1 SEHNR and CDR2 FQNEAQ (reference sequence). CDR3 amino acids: CASSSPGTGLYGYTF. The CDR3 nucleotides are TGTGCCAGCAGCTCTCCCGGGACAGGGCTCTATGGCTACACCTTC.

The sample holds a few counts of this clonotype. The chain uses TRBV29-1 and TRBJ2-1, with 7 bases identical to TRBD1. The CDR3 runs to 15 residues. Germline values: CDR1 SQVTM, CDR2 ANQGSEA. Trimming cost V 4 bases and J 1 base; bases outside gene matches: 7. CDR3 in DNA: TGCAGCGTTGTGTTGGGACAGAAATCCTACAATGAGCAGTTCTTC. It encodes CSVVLGQKSYNEQFF.

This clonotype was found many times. The CDR3 DNA sequence: TGTGCCAGCAGTTTAGGGCGAGGTACTGAAGCTTTCTTT. This sequence encodes CASSLGRGTEAFF. J is TRBJ1-1 and V is TRBV27; D is unresolved. Germline CDR1 reads MNHEY; CDR2 reads SMNVEV (reference sequence). The CDR3 is 13 residues long. V gave up 2 bases and J gave up 5 bases, with 9 bases separating them.

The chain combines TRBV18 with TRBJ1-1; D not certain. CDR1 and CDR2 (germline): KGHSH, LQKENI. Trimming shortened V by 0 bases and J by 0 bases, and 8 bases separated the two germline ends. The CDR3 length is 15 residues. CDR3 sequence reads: CASSPPNGMNTEAFF. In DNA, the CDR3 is TGTGCCAGCTCACCACCGAACGGCATGAACACTGAAGCTTTCTTT.

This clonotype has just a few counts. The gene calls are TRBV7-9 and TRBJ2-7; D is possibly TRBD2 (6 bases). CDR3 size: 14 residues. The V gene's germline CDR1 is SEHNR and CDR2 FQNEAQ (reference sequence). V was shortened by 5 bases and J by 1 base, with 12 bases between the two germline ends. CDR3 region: CASSTIGGSYEQYF. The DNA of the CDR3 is TGTGCCAGCAGCACAATTGGGGGGTCCTACGAGCAGTACTTC.

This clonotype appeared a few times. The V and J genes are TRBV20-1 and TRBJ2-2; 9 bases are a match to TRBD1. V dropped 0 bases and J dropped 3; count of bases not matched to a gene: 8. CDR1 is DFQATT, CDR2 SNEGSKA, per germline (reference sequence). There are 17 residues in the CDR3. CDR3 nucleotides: TGCAGTGCTAGAGATATAAGTAGGACAGGGGACACCGGGGAGCTGTTTTTT. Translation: CSARDISRTGDTGELFF.

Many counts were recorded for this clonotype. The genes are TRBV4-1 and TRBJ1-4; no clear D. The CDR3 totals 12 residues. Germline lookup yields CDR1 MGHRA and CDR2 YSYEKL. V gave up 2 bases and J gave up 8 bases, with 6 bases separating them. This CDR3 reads CASSQTGEKLFF. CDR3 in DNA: TGCGCCAGCAGCCAAACTGGCGAAAAACTGTTTTTT.

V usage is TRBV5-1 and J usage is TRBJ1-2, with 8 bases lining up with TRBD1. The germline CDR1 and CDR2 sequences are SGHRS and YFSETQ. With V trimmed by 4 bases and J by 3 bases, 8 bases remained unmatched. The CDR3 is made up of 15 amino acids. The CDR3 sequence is CASSPLATGDYGYTF. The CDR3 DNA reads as TGCGCCAGCAGCCCATTGGCGACAGGGGACTATGGCTACACCTTC.

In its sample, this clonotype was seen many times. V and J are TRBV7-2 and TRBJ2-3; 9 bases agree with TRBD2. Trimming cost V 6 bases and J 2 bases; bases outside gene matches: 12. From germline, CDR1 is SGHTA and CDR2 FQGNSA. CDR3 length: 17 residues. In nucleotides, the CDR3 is TGTGCCAGCAGACCTAGGCTAGCGGGGCGGTACACAGATACGCAGTATTTT. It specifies CASRPRLAGRYTDTQYF.